This is a list of T cell receptor beta chains from one sample in a study of T cells in Graves' hyperthyroidism and ophthalmopathy. MiXCR was run by TCRdb on the multiplex PCR reads, yielding one entry per CDR3 protein. In the table there are approximately 720,000 distinct CDR3 sequences, about 17% of which are singletons. Sequencing was carried out using blood. These receptors were taken from a woman between 50 and 59 years old with Graves' hyperthyroidism that later progressed to Graves' ophthalmopathy. The CDR3 runs from the conserved cysteine through the conserved F or W.

V gene | CDR3 protein
TRBV6-4 | CASSDRGSGSTDTQYF
TRBV6-1 | CATYRGRATEAFF
TRBV20-1 | CSARVPGRTYEQYF
TRBV6-1 | CASRNVYEQYF
TRBV4-1 | CASSQAPLTQGNYGYTF
TRBV12-3/TRBV12-4 | CASSFPSGYYNEQFF
TRBV6-2/TRBV6-3 | CASSYSPRRSYNEQFF
TRBV18 | CASSPDSFLSTDTQYF
TRBV4-1 | CASSQVSANTEAFF
TRBV18 | CASSPLGGDGQPQHF
TRBV2 | CASSTAIYEQYF
TRBV20-1 | CSARSGGGHYEQYF
TRBV27 | CASSLSLDGANVLTF
TRBV7-9 | CASSLASGAGQPQHF
TRBV6-1 | CASSQAGQGGFRYGYTF
TRBV29-1 | CSVGGYQETQYF
TRBV2 | CASSYRGHEQYF
TRBV11-1 | CASSETGAGYNEQFF
TRBV3-1 | CASKRSGTGNINEKLFF
TRBV6-1 | CASSPRTQEGYTF
TRBV5-1 | CASSLAQDYYEQYF
TRBV20-1 | CSATRTSTDTQYF
TRBV18 | CASSPVGFNEQFF
TRBV6-1 | CASSSMRASGNTIYF
TRBV11-2 | CASSLDRQLEQFF
TRBV10-3 | CASDWGNTEAFF
TRBV12-3/TRBV12-4 | CASSSLGGELFF
TRBV19 | CASSIGGGPNTEAFF